A single sample is the source of the 27 T cell receptor beta chains below, sequenced in a study of vaccination and CD4 T cells after COVID-19. Time point specified: late sampling 161 to 241 days after vaccination in a few convalescent patients. TCRdb passed the PCR reads through MiXCR, listing each CDR3 protein once. Among 25,000 to 30,000 distinct CDR3 sequences listed, under 65% were seen once. Sequencing used CD4+ T cells from blood, obtained about 7 months after SARS-CoV-2 vaccination. Source of these receptors: a human donor who had recovered from COVID-19.

J is TRBJ1-1 and V is TRBV20-1, with a possible D match to TRBD1 (6 bases). The CDR3 totals 14 residues. Germline assignment: CDR1 DFQATT and CDR2 SNEGSKA (reference sequence). V lost 7 bases and J 7 bases, leaving 22 bases between the germline ends. CDR3 in amino acids: CSVKRGNQMVEAFF. The CDR3 DNA reads as TGCAGTGTCAAGAGGGGGAACCAAATGGTTGAAGCTTTCTTT.

The chain joins TRBV7-3 to TRBJ2-1; D gene uncertain. Looked up from germline, CDR1 is SGHTA and CDR2 is FQGTGA. The ends were cut back, 6 bases at V and 1 base at J, with 13 bases in the middle. The CDR3 totals 15 residues. CDR3 in DNA: TGTGCCAGCAGTAAGACCCCCCGTTCCTACAATGAGCAGTTCTTC. Amino acid sequence: CASSKTPRSYNEQFF.

V usage is TRBV4-2 and J usage is TRBJ2-7; TRBD2 agrees at 12 bases. The CDR3 has 15 amino acids. V shed 3 bases, J shed 4 bases, and the junction held 4 bases outside the gene matches. The germline gives CDR1 LGHNA, CDR2 YNFKEQ. CDR3 loop: CASSQLGLAGYEQYF. Written as DNA, the CDR3 is TGTGCCAGCAGCCAGCTGGGACTAGCGGGTTACGAGCAGTACTTC.

The rearrangement links TRBV4-1 to TRBJ1-5; 9 bases are shared with TRBD1. V lost 3 bases, J lost 0 bases, and 12 bases stayed unmatched. Germline V gene data show CDR1 as MGHRA and CDR2 as YSYEKL. The CDR3 has 19 residues. CDR3 protein: CASSQRPGQGVGSNQPQHF. CDR3 coding DNA: TGCGCCAGCAGCCAGAGACCGGGACAGGGCGTGGGTAGCAATCAGCCCCAGCATTTT.

This clonotype has more than one count but fewer than ten. CDR3 nucleotide sequence: TGTGCCAGCAGCTTAGACCGCACAGATACGCAGTATTTT. Residues: CASSLDRTDTQYF. The chain employs TRBV7-2 and TRBJ2-3; D unresolved. CDR3 size: 13 residues. Germline V gives CDR1 SGHTA, CDR2 FQGNSA. Trimming took 1 base from V and 1 from J, leaving 3 bases between them.

J is TRBJ2-5 and V is TRBV10-3, with 10 positions matching TRBD2. From germline, CDR1 is ENHRY and CDR2 SYGVKD. This CDR3 spans 15 amino acids. The V segment lost 5 bases and the J segment 7 bases; nucleotides outside the gene matches: 10. In DNA form, the CDR3 reads TGTGCCATCAGTCAACCAGCGGGAGGGCCCGGGACCCAGTACTTC. This sequence encodes CAISQPAGGPGTQYF.

This clonotype was detected only once. The genes are TRBV19 and TRBJ2-5; 12 nucleotides agree with TRBD2. CDR3 size: 15 residues. Germline CDR1 reads LNHDA; CDR2 reads SQIVND (reference sequence). V trimming: 8 bases; J trimming: 2 bases; junction bases outside the gene matches: 6. CDR3 in DNA: TGTGCCAGTGGACGGACTAGCGGGGCACAAGAGACCCAGTACTTC. Amino acids: CASGRTSGAQETQYF.

This clonotype is judged medium-sized. The chain recombines TRBV6-2 or TRBV6-3 with TRBJ2-3; tentatively, D is TRBD1 or TRBD2 (5 bases each). This CDR3 is 12 amino acids long. Looked up from germline, CDR1 is MNHEY and CDR2 is SVGEGT. Trimming cost V 2 bases and J 6 bases, with 6 bases left between them. The CDR3 DNA follows: TGTGCCAGCAGTTACGGGGACGATACGCAGTATTTT. Its translation: CASSYGDDTQYF.

The V gene is TRBV6-1, the J gene TRBJ2-7; TRBD2 agrees at 8 bases. V trimming: 5 bases; J trimming: 0 bases; junction bases outside the gene matches: 3. CDR3 length equals 14 residues. Germline CDR1 and CDR2: MNHNS and SASEGT. The CDR3 nucleotides read TGTGCCAGCAGTCCCGGGACTAGCTCCTACGAGCAGTACTTC. This translates into CASSPGTSSYEQYF.

This rearrangement joins TRBV19 to TRBJ2-3, with TRBD2 matching over 12 bases. The CDR3 is 16 residues long. The ends lost 3 bases at V and 4 bases at J; junction bases unmatched: 5. Germline CDR1 reads LNHDA; CDR2 reads SQIVND (reference sequence). The CDR3 sequence: CASSIGLAGSSDTQYF. The CDR3 region has the DNA TGTGCCAGTAGTATCGGACTAGCGGGATCCTCAGATACGCAGTATTTT.

The sample holds a few counts of this clonotype. This sequence joins TRBV6-1 and TRBJ2-3; 7 bases are a match to TRBD1. The CDR3 sequence is 14 residues long. V lost 4 bases and J lost 2; bases outside the gene matches: 3. Germline V CDR1 and CDR2: MNHNS, SASEGT. CDR3 residues: CASSVGQHTDTQYF. For the CDR3, the DNA is TGTGCCAGCAGTGTGGGACAGCACACAGATACGCAGTATTTT.

This chain connects TRBV19 to TRBJ2-5, with TRBD2 identical over 7 bases. J lost 5 bases, V lost 4 bases, and 7 bases had no gene match. The germline gives CDR1 LNHDA, CDR2 SQIVND (reference sequence). The CDR3 spans 14 residues. DNA of the CDR3: TGTGCCAGTAGTAAGCGGGGCGGGACGGAGACCCAGTACTTC. The encoded protein is CASSKRGGTETQYF.

This chain connects TRBV12-3 or TRBV12-4 to TRBJ1-1; TRBD1 might be the D (6 bases). V lost 5 bases and J 1 base, leaving 11 bases between the germline ends. This CDR3 contains 14 residues. The CDR3 sequence is CASSNRAGNTEAFF. Written as DNA, the CDR3 is TGTGCCAGCAGTAACAGGGCTGGGAACACTGAAGCTTTCTTT.

This rearrangement joins TRBV15 to TRBJ2-7, with D possibly matching TRBD2 (5 bases). V was shortened by 2 bases and J by 7 bases, with 9 bases between the two germline ends. The germline gives CDR1 LNHNV, CDR2 YYDKDF (reference sequence). This CDR3 has 12 amino acids. The CDR3 coding sequence is TGTGCCACCAGCAGAACGGCGGGTGAGCAGTACTTC. This sequence encodes CATSRTAGEQYF.

This rearrangement joins TRBV20-1 to TRBJ2-7; TRBD1 agrees at 7 bases. The V segment lost 3 bases and the J segment 0 bases; nucleotides outside the gene matches: 5. The CDR3 contains 14 residues. Per germline, CDR1 DFQATT and CDR2 SNEGSKA (reference sequence). The CDR3 nucleotides read TGCAGTGCTAGGGGGACAGATAGCTCCTACGAGCAGTACTTC. It specifies CSARGTDSSYEQYF.

The V gene is TRBV7-3, the J gene TRBJ2-3; 9 nucleotides align to TRBD1. This CDR3 region has 16 residues. The germline CDR1 and CDR2 sequences are SGHTA and FQGTGA. J was trimmed by 4 bases and V by 4 bases; bases with no gene match: 9. The CDR3, as DNA: TGTGCCAGCAGCTACGGACCGGGACAGGGTCCAGATACGCAGTATTTT. Amino acids: CASSYGPGQGPDTQYF.

This sequence joins TRBV7-9 and TRBJ2-3; TRBD2 agrees at 7 bases. The CDR3 has 15 amino acids. V dropped 6 bases and J dropped 1; count of bases not matched to a gene: 7. Per germline, CDR1 SEHNR and CDR2 FQNEAQ (reference sequence). The CDR3 coding sequence is TGTGCCAGCAGGGGGACTAAACGGGGCACAGATACGCAGTATTTT. This gives the protein CASRGTKRGTDTQYF.

The sample holds a few counts of this clonotype. V and J are TRBV27 and TRBJ2-7; 13 nucleotides align to TRBD2. In germline, CDR1 is MNHEY, CDR2 SMNVEV (reference sequence). CDR3 size: 14 residues. The ends lost 4 bases at V and 7 bases at J; junction bases unmatched: 4. The CDR3 DNA reads as TGTGCCAGCAGTTGGACTAGCGGGAGTAGTGAGCAGTACTTC. This codes for CASSWTSGSSEQYF.

The rearrangement joins TRBV7-6 to TRBJ1-2; D might be TRBD1 (5 bases). This CDR3 has 13 residues. The ends were cut back, 3 bases at V and 5 bases at J, with 10 bases in the middle. Germline CDR1 is SGHVS and CDR2 is FNYEAQ. The CDR3 DNA follows: TGTGCCAGCAGCTTCGGGGGGGGTTATGGCTACACCTTC. As protein: CASSFGGGYGYTF. Full variable domain (missing parts from reference TRBV7-6 and TRBJ1-2): GAGVSQSPRYKVTKRGQDVALRCDPISGHVSLYWYRQALGQGPEFLTYFNYEAQQDKSGLPNDRFSAERPEGSISTLTIQRTEQRDSAMYRCASSFGGGYGYTFGSGTRLTVV.

The rearrangement joins TRBV20-1 to TRBJ2-1; D might be TRBD2 (5 bases). The CDR3 totals 14 residues. Germline CDR1 DFQATT, CDR2 SNEGSKA (reference sequence). Trimming shortened V by 3 bases and J by 2 bases, and 11 bases separated the two germline ends. The CDR3 loop is CSASVLRAYNEQFF. CDR3 sequence (DNA): TGCAGTGCTAGTGTGCTGCGGGCCTACAATGAGCAGTTCTTC.

J is TRBJ2-3 and V is TRBV20-1; the D gene is possibly TRBD1 (6 bases). The CDR3 totals 15 residues. Germline lookup yields CDR1 DFQATT and CDR2 SNEGSKA (reference sequence). The V end lost 2 bases, the J end lost 2 bases, and 14 bases lay between the germline ends. The CDR3: CSARKGGRTTDTQYF. CDR3 nucleotide sequence: TGCAGTGCTAGAAAAGGGGGTCGGACCACAGATACGCAGTATTTT.

The chain is built from TRBV7-7 and TRBJ2-2; weak D call: TRBD2 (6 bases). Trimming stripped 5 bases from V and 1 base from J, with 14 bases between. Germline CDR1 reads SSHAT; CDR2 reads FNYEAQ (reference sequence). The CDR3 totals 16 residues. CDR3 sequence (DNA): TGTGCCAGCAGCCCCTATTCGGGAGAGAACACCGGGGAGCTGTTTTTT. Protein product: CASSPYSGENTGELFF.

The chain uses TRBV7-7 and TRBJ2-5; 7 nucleotides align to TRBD2. The CDR3 has 14 amino acids. CDR1 and CDR2 from the germline V gene are SSHAT and FNYEAQ (reference sequence). The V gene end was trimmed by 4 bases and the J gene end by 4 bases; junction bases not matched to a gene: 6. This chain's CDR3 is CASSSNPGGETQYF. CDR3 DNA: TGTGCCAGCAGCTCCAATCCGGGGGGAGAGACCCAGTACTTC.

The rearrangement links TRBV5-4 to TRBJ2-3; TRBD2 agrees at 11 bases. The trim removed 4 bases at V and 4 bases at J, leaving 8 bases unmatched. Germline CDR1 SGHNT, CDR2 YYREEE (reference sequence). The CDR3 sequence is 16 residues long. In DNA, the CDR3 is TGTGCCAGCAGCGTAGGACTAGCGGGCGCCGCAGATACGCAGTATTTT. It yields the protein CASSVGLAGAADTQYF.

In this sample, this clonotype is large. This chain uses TRBV19 with TRBJ1-5; a possible D gene is TRBD1 (6 bases). The V end was cut by 7 bases, the J end by 0 bases, with 19 bases between. The CDR3 consists of 17 residues. CDR1 and CDR2 (germline): LNHDA, SQIVND (reference sequence). The CDR3 reads CASKGRQGNYSNQPQHF. In DNA form, the CDR3 reads TGTGCCAGTAAAGGGCGCCAGGGGAACTATAGCAATCAGCCCCAGCATTTT.

J is TRBJ2-3 and V is TRBV7-6, with D perhaps TRBD1 (6 bases). Per the germline V gene, CDR1 is SGHVS and CDR2 is FNYEAQ. The CDR3 is 18 amino acids. V shed 5 bases and J shed 0 bases, with 21 bases lying between them. The chain's CDR3 is CASSPRSWGRVSTDTQYF. CDR3 coding DNA: TGTGCCAGCAGCCCGCGGTCGTGGGGGCGAGTTAGCACAGATACGCAGTATTTT.

A single count supports this clonotype. The chain combines TRBV2 with TRBJ1-6, with 7 bases fitting TRBD1. From germline, CDR1 is SNHLY and CDR2 FYNNEI. The CDR3 runs 15 residues. V shed 6 bases and J 8 bases; nucleotides not matched to a gene: 10. The CDR3 here is CASSDMGQNYSPLHF. The DNA of the CDR3 is TGTGCCAGCAGCGACATGGGACAGAACTATTCACCCCTCCACTTT.